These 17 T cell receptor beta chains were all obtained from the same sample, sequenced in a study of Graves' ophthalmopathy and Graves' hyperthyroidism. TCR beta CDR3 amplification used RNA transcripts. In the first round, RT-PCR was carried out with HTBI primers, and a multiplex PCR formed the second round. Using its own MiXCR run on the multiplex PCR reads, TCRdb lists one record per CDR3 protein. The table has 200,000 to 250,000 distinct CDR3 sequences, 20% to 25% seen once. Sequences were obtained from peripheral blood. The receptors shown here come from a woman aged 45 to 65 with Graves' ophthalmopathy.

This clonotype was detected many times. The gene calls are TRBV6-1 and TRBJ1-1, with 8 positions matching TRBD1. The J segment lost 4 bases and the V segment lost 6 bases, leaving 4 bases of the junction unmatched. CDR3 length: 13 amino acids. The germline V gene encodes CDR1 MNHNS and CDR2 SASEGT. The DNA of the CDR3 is TGTGCCAGCAGCCGAGGACAGGGCACTGAAGCTTTCTTT. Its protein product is CASSRGQGTEAFF.

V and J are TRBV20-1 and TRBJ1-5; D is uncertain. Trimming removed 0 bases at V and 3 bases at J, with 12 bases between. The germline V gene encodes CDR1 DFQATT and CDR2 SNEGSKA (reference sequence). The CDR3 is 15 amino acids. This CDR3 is CSARDLPGYNQPQHF. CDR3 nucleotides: TGCAGTGCTAGAGATCTTCCGGGATACAATCAGCCCCAGCATTTT.

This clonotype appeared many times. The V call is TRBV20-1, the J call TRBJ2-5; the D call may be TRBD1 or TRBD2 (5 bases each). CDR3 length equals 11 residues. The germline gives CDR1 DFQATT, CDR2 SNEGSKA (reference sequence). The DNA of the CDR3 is TGCAGGCCGGGACGGAAAGAGACCCAGTACTTC. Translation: CRPGRKETQYF.

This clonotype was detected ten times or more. The CDR3: CASSWTSGNHLRNEQYF. As DNA, the CDR3 is TGTGCCAGCAGCTGGACTAGCGGGAATCACCTCCGGAACGAGCAGTACTTC. V gene TRBV27 combines with J gene TRBJ2-7, with 12 bases matching TRBD2. CDR1 and CDR2 from the germline V gene are MNHEY and SMNVEV (reference sequence). Unmatched junction bases numbered 14, after V lost 6 bases and J lost 5 bases. This CDR3 has 17 amino acids.

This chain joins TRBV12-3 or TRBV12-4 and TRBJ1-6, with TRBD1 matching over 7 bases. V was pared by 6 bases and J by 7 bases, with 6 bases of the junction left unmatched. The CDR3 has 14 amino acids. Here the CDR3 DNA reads TGTGCCAGCAGCAGGACAGGACCCAATTCACCCCTCCACTTT. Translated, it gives CASSRTGPNSPLHF.

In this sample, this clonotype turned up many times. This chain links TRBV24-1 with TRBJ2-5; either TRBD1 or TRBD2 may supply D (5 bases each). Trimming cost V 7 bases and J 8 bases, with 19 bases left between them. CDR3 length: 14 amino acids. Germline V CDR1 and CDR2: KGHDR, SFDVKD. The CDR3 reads CATSPGTASGTQYF. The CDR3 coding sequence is TGTGCCACCAGCCCCGGGACCGCTTCAGGCACCCAGTACTTC.

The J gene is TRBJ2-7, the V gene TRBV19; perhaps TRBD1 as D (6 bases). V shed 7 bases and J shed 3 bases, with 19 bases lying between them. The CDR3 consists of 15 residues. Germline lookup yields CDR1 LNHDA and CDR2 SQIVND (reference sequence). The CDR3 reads CASTPTPDRFYEQYF. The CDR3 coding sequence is TGTGCCAGTACCCCGACACCCGACAGGTTCTACGAGCAGTACTTC.

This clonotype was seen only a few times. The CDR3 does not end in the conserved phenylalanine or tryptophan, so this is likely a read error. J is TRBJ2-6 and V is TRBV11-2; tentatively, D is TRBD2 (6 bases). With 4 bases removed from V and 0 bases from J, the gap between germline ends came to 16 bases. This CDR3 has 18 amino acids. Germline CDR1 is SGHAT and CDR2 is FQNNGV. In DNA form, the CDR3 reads TGTGCCAGCAGCTCGCGGCAGGGACTCTCCTCTGGGGCCAACGTCCTGACTTCC. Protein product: CASSSRQGLSSGANVLTS.

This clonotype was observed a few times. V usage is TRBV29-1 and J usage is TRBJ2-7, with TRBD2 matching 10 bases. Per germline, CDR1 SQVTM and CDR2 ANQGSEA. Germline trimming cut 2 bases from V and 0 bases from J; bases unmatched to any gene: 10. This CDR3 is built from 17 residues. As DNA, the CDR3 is TGCAGCGTTGAAAAGGAAACCCCTAGCGGGAGCTCCTACGAGCAGTACTTC. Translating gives CSVEKETPSGSSYEQYF.

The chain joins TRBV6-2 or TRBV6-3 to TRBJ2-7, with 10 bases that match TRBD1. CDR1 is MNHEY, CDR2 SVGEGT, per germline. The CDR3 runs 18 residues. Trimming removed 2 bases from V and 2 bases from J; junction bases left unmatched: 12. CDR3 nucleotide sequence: TGTGCCAGCAGTTACGTTTTGGGACAGGGGATTGGGACCTACGAGCAGTACTTC. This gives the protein CASSYVLGQGIGTYEQYF.

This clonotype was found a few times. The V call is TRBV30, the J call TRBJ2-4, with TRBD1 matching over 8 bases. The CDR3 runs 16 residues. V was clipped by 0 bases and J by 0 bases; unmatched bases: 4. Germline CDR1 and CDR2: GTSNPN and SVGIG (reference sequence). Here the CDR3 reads CAWSVAGGLAKNIQYF. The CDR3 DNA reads TGTGCCTGGAGTGTAGCAGGGGGCTTAGCCAAAAACATTCAGTACTTC.

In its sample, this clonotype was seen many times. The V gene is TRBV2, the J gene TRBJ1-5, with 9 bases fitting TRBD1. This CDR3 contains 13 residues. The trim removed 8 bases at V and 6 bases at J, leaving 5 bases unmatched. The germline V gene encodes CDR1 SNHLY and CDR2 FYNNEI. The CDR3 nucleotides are TGTGCCAGCGGGACAGGGACTGTTCAGCCCCAGCATTTT. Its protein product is CASGTGTVQPQHF.

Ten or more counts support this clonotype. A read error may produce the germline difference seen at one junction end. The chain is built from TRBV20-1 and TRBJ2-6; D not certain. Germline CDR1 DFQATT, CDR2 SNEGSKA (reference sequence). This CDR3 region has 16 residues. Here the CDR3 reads CSAGDGRLSGANVLTF. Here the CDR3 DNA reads TGCAGTGCTGGAGATGGACGTCTCTCTGGGGCCAACGTCCTGACTTTC.

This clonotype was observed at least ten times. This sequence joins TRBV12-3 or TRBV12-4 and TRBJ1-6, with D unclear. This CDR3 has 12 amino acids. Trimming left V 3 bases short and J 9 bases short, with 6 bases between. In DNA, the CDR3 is TGTGCCAGCAGTTTTTCAGGTTCACCCCTCCACTTT. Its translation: CASSFSGSPLHF.

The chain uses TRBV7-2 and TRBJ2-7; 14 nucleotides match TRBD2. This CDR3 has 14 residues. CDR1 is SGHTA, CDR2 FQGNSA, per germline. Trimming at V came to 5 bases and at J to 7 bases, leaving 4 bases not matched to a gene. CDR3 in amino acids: CASSQGLAGGEQYF. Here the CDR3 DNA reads TGTGCCAGCAGCCAAGGACTAGCGGGGGGTGAGCAGTACTTC.

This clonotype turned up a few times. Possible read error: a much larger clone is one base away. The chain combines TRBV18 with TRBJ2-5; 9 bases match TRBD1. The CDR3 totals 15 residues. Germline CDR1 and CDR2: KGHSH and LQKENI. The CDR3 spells CANSPRQGGQETQYF. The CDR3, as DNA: TGTGCCAACTCACCACGACAGGGGGGTCAAGAGACCCAGTACTTC.

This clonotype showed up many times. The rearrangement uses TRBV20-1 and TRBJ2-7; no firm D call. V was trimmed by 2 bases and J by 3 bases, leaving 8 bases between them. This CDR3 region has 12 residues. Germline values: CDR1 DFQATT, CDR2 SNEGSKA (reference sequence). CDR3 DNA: TGCAGTGCTAGAAAGTCTAGCTACGAGCAGTACTTC. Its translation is CSARKSSYEQYF.